Listed here is a single T cell receptor beta chain. The CDR3 covers 15 residues. Losses at the gene ends were 1 base for V and 4 bases for J; bases not matched to a gene: 5. Germline V gives CDR1 ENHRY, CDR2 SYGVKD. The data derive from a study of blood T cell repertoires in COVID-19. Study as a whole: The samples span acute and convalescent COVID-19 from the United States, Italy and Spain. Sources were T cells, B-cell-depleted T cells, or PBMCs; the material itself was cDNA or gDNA.

In the original processing: By means of reference gene primer amplification, nucleated cell counts were estimated. Using immunoSEQ multiplex PCR, the repertoire was profiled, and TCRdb retains in-frame clones only, with some absent. D and trimming were read from the DNA, whereas the V and J calls and clone size are those reported in that table. The data show more than 200,000 clones, with around 89% seen just once and approximately 1.8% held by the top ten. Sequencing was performed on peripheral blood. The V call is TRBV10-3, the J call TRBJ2-7; TRBD2 aligns across 9 bases. The receptor was isolated from a man aged 70-80 years with acute or convalescent COVID-19. CDR3 protein: CAISEFSGSGYEQYF. The CDR3 DNA is TGTGCCATCAGTGAGTTTAGCGGGAGTGGTTACGAGCAGTACTTC.